This note documents a single TCR beta chain sequence. Its specificity is unknown. CDR1 and CDR2 (germline): SGHNT, YYREEE (reference sequence). The CDR3 consists of 15 residues. With V trimmed by 0 bases and J by 5 bases, 4 bases remained unmatched. These data come from a study of OX40 agonist ivuxolimab in advanced cancers. TCRdb's copy holds only in-frame clones and misses some; the assay was immunoSEQ multiplex PCR. The sample comprises about 45,000 clones, more than 75% of which are singletons, and under 0.5% rests with the top ten. General study findings and limits: At 0.1 to 3.0 mg/kg, clonal expansion of CD4+ and CD8+ blood T cells had occurred by week 6.

The source is an adult with an advanced solid tumor such as melanoma, head and neck, liver or kidney cancer. The sample consisted of CD4+ or CD8+ T cells sorted from blood, taken in a trial of the OX40 agonist ivuxolimab. V usage is TRBV5-4 and J usage is TRBJ2-1, with TRBD2 identical over 8 bases. This CDR3 reads CASSLASGRHNEQFF. The CDR3 DNA sequence: TGTGCCAGCAGCTTGGCTAGCGGGCGGCACAATGAGCAGTTCTTC.